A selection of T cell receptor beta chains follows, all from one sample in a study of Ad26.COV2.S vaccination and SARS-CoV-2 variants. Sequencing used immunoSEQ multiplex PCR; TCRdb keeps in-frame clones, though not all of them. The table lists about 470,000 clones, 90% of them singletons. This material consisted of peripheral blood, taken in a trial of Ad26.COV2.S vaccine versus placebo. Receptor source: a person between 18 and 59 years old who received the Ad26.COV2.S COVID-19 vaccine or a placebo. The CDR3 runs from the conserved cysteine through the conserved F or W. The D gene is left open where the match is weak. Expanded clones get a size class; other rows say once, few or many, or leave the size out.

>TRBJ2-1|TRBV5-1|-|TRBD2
CASSFKREFRNEQFF
TGCGCCAGCAGCTTCAAGCGGGAGTTTCGCAATGAGCAGTTCTTC
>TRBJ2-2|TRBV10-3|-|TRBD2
CAINAGGLAGGSGELFF
TGTGCCATCAACGCCGGGGGACTAGCGGGAGGTTCCGGGGAGCTGTTTTTT
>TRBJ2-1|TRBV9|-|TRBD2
CASSVRGLVSGRASDEQFF
TGTGCCAGCAGCGTAAGGGGGCTCGTTAGCGGGAGGGCCTCTGATGAGCAGTTCTTC
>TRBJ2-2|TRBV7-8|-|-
CASSLVLGGNTGELFF
TGTGCCAGCAGCTTAGTTCTCGGCGGGAACACCGGGGAGCTGTTTTTT
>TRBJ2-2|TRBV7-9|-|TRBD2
CASSLDRRETGELFF
TGTGCCAGCAGCTTAGATAGGCGGGAGACAGGGGAGCTGTTTTTT
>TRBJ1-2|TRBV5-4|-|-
CASSTQSQRGYTF
TGTGCCAGCAGCACACAATCCCAGAGAGGCTACACCTTC
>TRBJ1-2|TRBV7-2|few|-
CASRPDSPGRGIYGYTF
TGTGCCAGCAGACCCGACTCGCCGGGGAGAGGTATCTATGGCTACACCTTC
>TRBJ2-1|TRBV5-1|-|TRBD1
CASSLGQGLEQFF
TGCGCCAGCAGCTTGGGACAGGGGTTGGAGCAGTTCTTC
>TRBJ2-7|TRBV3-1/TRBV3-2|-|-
CASSPDSRTAQYF
TGTGCCAGCAGCCCAGACTCCCGAACTGCGCAGTACTTC
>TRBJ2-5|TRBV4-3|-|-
CTSSQEVPRDGETQYF
TGCACCAGCAGCCAAGAGGTCCCCAGGGACGGAGAGACCCAGTACTTC
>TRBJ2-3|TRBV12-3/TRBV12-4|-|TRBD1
CASSQGGLQYF
TGTGCCAGCAGCCAAGGGGGCTTGCAGTATTTT
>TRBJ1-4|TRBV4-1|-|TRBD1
CASSLGITGDKLFF
TGCGCCAGCAGCCTTGGAATAACAGGGGACAAACTGTTTTTT
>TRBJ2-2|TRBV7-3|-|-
CASSLNPGSGTGELFF
TGTGCCAGCAGCTTAAACCCCGGTAGCGGCACCGGGGAGCTGTTTTTT
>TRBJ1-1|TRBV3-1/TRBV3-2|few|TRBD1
CASRNRGNTEAFF
TGTGCCAGCAGGAACAGGGGAAACACTGAAGCTTTCTTT
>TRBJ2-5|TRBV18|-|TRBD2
CASSPQREGQETQYF
TGTGCCAGCTCACCACAGCGGGAGGGCCAAGAGACCCAGTACTTC
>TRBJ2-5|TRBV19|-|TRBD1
CASSIVTGGQETQYF
TGTGCCAGTAGTATAGTTACAGGGGGCCAAGAGACCCAGTACTTC
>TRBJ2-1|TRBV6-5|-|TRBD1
CATQSPGTGYDEQFF
TGTGCCACCCAAAGCCCCGGGACAGGGTATGATGAGCAGTTCTTC
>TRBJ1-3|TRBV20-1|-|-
CSASRAGDRGNTIYF
TGCAGTGCTAGTCGTGCGGGGGATCGTGGAAACACCATATATTTT
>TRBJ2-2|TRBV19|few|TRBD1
CASKGQGTNTGELFF
TGTGCCAGTAAAGGACAGGGGACGAACACCGGGGAGCTGTTTTTT
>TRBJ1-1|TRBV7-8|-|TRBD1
CASSLRPGTGTNTEAFF
TGTGCCAGCAGCTTACGTCCCGGGACAGGTACGAACACTGAAGCTTTCTTT
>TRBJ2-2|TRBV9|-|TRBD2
CASSLGAGGRTGELFF
TGTGCCAGCAGCCTAGGAGCGGGAGGTAGGACCGGGGAGCTGTTTTTT
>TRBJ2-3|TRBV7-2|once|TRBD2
CASSPVASGTDTQYF
TGTGCCAGCAGCCCTGTCGCTAGCGGGACGGATACGCAGTATTTT
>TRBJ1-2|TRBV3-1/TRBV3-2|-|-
CASSQHQLLNYGYTF
TGTGCCAGCAGCCAACACCAGCTCCTCAACTATGGCTACACCTTC
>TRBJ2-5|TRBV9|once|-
CASSVAGTGETQYF
TGTGCCAGCAGCGTAGCTGGGACTGGGGAGACCCAGTACTTC
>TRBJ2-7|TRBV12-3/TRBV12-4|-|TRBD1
CASSLGQGYEQYF
TGTGCCAGCAGTTTAGGACAGGGTTACGAGCAGTACTTC
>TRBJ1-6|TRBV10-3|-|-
CAISEGQMNSPLHF
TGTGCCATCAGCGAGGGACAAATGAATTCACCCCTCCACTTT
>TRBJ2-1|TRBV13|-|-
CASSLILQSSYNEQFF
TGTGCCAGCAGCTTAATCCTACAGAGCTCCTACAATGAGCAGTTCTTC
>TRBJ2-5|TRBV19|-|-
CASKASGVETQYF
TGTGCCAGTAAGGCGTCCGGGGTGGAGACCCAGTACTTC
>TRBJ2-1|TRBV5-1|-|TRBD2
CASSFPVGGSNEQFF
TGCGCCAGCAGCTTCCCGGTGGGCGGGAGTAATGAGCAGTTCTTC
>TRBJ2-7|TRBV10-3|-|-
CAISQQYEQYF
TGTGCCATCAGTCAACAGTACGAGCAGTACTTC
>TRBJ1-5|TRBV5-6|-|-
CASSLNRNSNQPQHF
TGTGCCAGCAGCTTGAACAGGAATAGCAATCAGCCCCAGCATTTT
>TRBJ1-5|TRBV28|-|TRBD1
CASSPYRGSNQPQHF
TGTGCCAGCTCACCTTACAGGGGAAGCAATCAGCCCCAGCATTTT
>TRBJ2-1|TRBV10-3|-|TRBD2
CAISESTLAGGLYNEQFF
TGTGCCATCAGTGAGTCGACTTTAGCGGGAGGGCTGTACAATGAGCAGTTCTTC
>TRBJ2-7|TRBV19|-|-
CASSVSGRARYEQYF
TGTGCCAGTAGTGTATCGGGACGGGCCCGGTACGAGCAGTACTTC
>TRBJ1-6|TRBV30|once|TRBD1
CAWTPDRGKSPLHF
TGTGCCTGGACCCCAGACAGGGGAAAGTCACCCCTCCACTTT
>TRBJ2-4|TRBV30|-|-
CAWSADRAKNIQYF
TGTGCCTGGAGTGCCGACAGAGCCAAAAACATTCAGTACTTC
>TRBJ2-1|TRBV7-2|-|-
CASSPFTGNEQFF
TGTGCCAGCAGCCCCTTCACGGGGAATGAGCAGTTCTTC
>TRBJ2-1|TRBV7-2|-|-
CASKKGPAGGPVHEQFF
TGTGCCAGCAAAAAAGGACCAGCCGGAGGGCCGGTTCATGAGCAGTTCTTC
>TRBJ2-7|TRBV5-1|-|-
CASSLALGYEQYF
TGCGCCAGCAGCTTGGCCCTGGGCTACGAGCAGTACTTC
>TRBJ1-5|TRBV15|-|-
CATSRDSGGLGNQPQHF
TGTGCCACCAGCAGAGACTCGGGGGGGCTGGGAAATCAGCCCCAGCATTTT
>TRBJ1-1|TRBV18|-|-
CASSPSAVRQNTEAFF
TGTGCCAGCTCACCCTCAGCGGTGCGTCAGAACACTGAAGCTTTCTTT
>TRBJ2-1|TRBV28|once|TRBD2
CASSLLPGGSYNEQFF
TGTGCCAGCAGTTTACTCCCGGGAGGGTCATACAATGAGCAGTTCTTC
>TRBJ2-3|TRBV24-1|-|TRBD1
CATSPRQGKTDTQYF
TGTGCCACCAGCCCCCGACAGGGGAAAACAGATACGCAGTATTTT
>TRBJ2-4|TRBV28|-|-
CASSPEGAPAKNIQYF
TGTGCCAGCAGCCCAGAAGGGGCCCCAGCCAAAAACATTCAGTACTTC
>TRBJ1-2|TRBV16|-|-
CASSQSGIGYTF
TGTGCCAGCAGCCAATCCGGGATAGGCTACACCTTC
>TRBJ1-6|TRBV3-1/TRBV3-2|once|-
CASSQDYPGLNSPLHF
TGTGCCAGCAGCCAAGATTATCCAGGATTAAATTCACCCCTCCACTTT
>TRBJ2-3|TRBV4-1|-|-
CASSQEGKFLDTQYF
TGCGCCAGCAGCCAAGAGGGCAAGTTTCTTGATACGCAGTATTTT
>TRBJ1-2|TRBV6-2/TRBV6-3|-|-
CASSYDEEYGYTF
TGTGCCAGCAGTTACGATGAGGAATATGGCTACACCTTC
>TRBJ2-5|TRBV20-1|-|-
CSSDTQETQYF
TGCAGTTCGGACACCCAAGAGACCCAGTACTTC
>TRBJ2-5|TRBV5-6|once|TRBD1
CASSRDSWILEETQYF
TGTGCCAGCAGCAGGGACAGCTGGATTCTGGAAGAGACCCAGTACTTC
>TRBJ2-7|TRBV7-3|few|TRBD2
CASSLMGREFGYEQYF
TGTGCCAGCAGCTTAATGGGGCGGGAGTTTGGGTACGAGCAGTACTTC
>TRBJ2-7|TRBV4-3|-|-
CASSQDVVLSVYEQYF
TGCGCCAGCAGCCAAGATGTGGTTCTTTCAGTTTACGAGCAGTACTTC
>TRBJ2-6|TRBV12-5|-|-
CASARSGANVLTF
TGTGCTAGTGCCCGCTCTGGGGCCAACGTCCTGACTTTC
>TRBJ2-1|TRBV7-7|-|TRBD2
CASSSQAGVDNEQFF
TGTGCTAGCAGCTCTCAAGCGGGAGTTGACAATGAGCAGTTCTTC
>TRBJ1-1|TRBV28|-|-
CASSWRDLPEAFF
TGTGCCAGCAGTTGGAGGGATCTCCCCGAAGCTTTCTTT
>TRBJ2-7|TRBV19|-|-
CASSNWDAPYEQYF
TGTGCCAGTAGTAACTGGGACGCCCCCTACGAGCAGTACTTC
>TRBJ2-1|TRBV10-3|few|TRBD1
CATGQGVNEQFF
TGTGCCACCGGACAGGGGGTCAATGAGCAGTTCTTC
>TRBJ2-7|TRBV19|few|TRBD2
CASSSGGTYEQYF
TGTGCCAGTAGTAGCGGGGGTACCTACGAGCAGTACTTC
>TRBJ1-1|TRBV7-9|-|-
CASSLAGTGLNTEAFF
TGTGCCAGCAGCTTAGCCGGGACGGGGTTGAACACTGAAGCTTTCTTT
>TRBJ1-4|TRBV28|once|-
CASSQRQPGYEKLFF
TGTGCCAGCAGTCAGCGACAGCCTGGGTATGAAAAACTGTTTTTT